Listed below are T cell receptor beta chains from one sample, sequenced in a study of blood T cell repertoires in COVID-19. Assay used: immunoSEQ multiplex PCR; TCRdb lists only in-frame clones, some missing. Of about 120,000 clones detected, 70% to 90% appear once; the ten largest clones hold roughly 1.2%. Sequenced: peripheral blood. Receptor source: a woman older than 75 with acute or convalescent COVID-19. Both conserved end residues are part of each CDR3. Each record gives: D gene, V gene, J gene, clone size, CDR3 protein, CDR3 DNA. A D gene is named only where the DNA matches it firmly. Size tells how often a clone was seen (once, few, many) or the class of an expanded clone, and some rows leave it out.

d_call: .; v_call: TRBV6-2/TRBV6-3; j_call: TRBJ2-7; clone_size: .; cdr3_aa: CASSYSIPTGEQYF; cdr3_nt: TGTGCCAGCAGTTACTCGATTCCCACGGGCGAGCAGTACTTC
d_call: .; v_call: TRBV28; j_call: TRBJ2-7; clone_size: .; cdr3_aa: CASSINPGTGPFEQYF; cdr3_nt: TGTGCCAGCAGTATAAACCCCGGGACTGGGCCTTTTGAGCAGTACTTC
d_call: TRBD2; v_call: TRBV5-4; j_call: TRBJ2-3; clone_size: .; cdr3_aa: CASSLPGRVDTQYF; cdr3_nt: TGTGCCAGCAGCTTACCAGGGAGGGTTGATACGCAGTATTTT
d_call: .; v_call: TRBV28; j_call: TRBJ1-1; clone_size: .; cdr3_aa: CASSLRRGGTEAFF; cdr3_nt: TGTGCCAGCAGTTTAAGGCGGGGCGGCACTGAAGCTTTCTTT
d_call: .; v_call: TRBV6-5; j_call: TRBJ1-2; clone_size: .; cdr3_aa: CASRTPGSGYTF; cdr3_nt: TGTGCCAGCAGAACCCCCGGGTCCGGCTACACCTTC
d_call: .; v_call: TRBV5-1; j_call: TRBJ2-5; clone_size: .; cdr3_aa: CASSLGQKETQYF; cdr3_nt: TGCGCCAGCAGCTTGGGCCAGAAAGAGACCCAGTACTTC
d_call: .; v_call: TRBV7-9; j_call: TRBJ2-2; clone_size: once; cdr3_aa: CASRPMWGPGELFF; cdr3_nt: TGTGCCAGCAGACCAATGTGGGGGCCCGGGGAGCTGTTTTTT
d_call: .; v_call: TRBV9; j_call: TRBJ1-2; clone_size: .; cdr3_aa: CASSVDSNYGYTF; cdr3_nt: TGTGCCAGCAGCGTAGACAGTAACTATGGCTACACCTTC
d_call: .; v_call: TRBV7-2; j_call: TRBJ2-4; clone_size: .; cdr3_aa: CASSNTKKNIQYF; cdr3_nt: TGTGCCAGCAGCAACACGAAGAAAAACATTCAGTACTTC
d_call: TRBD1; v_call: TRBV19; j_call: TRBJ1-1; clone_size: few; cdr3_aa: CASSIEQGEAFF; cdr3_nt: TGTGCCAGTAGTATAGAACAGGGGGAAGCTTTCTTT
d_call: .; v_call: TRBV24-1; j_call: TRBJ2-3; clone_size: .; cdr3_aa: CATSRSGDTQYF; cdr3_nt: TGTGCCACCAGTAGAAGCGGGGATACGCAGTATTTT
d_call: .; v_call: TRBV2; j_call: TRBJ1-6; clone_size: .; cdr3_aa: CASSGYRDNSPLHF; cdr3_nt: TGTGCCAGCAGTGGGTACAGGGATAATTCACCCCTCCACTTT
d_call: TRBD2; v_call: TRBV27; j_call: TRBJ2-7; clone_size: few; cdr3_aa: CASSLKTSGSREQYF; cdr3_nt: TGTGCCAGCAGTTTAAAGACTAGCGGGAGTCGCGAGCAGTACTTC
d_call: TRBD1; v_call: TRBV29-1; j_call: TRBJ1-1; clone_size: .; cdr3_aa: CSGNRGYTEAFF; cdr3_nt: TGCAGCGGGAACAGGGGGTATACTGAAGCTTTCTTT
d_call: TRBD1; v_call: TRBV2; j_call: TRBJ1-4; clone_size: .; cdr3_aa: CASSEDRYNEKLFF; cdr3_nt: TGTGCCAGCAGTGAGGACAGGTATAATGAAAAACTGTTTTTT
d_call: TRBD1; v_call: TRBV5-4; j_call: TRBJ1-1; clone_size: .; cdr3_aa: CASLTLDRGTSEAFF; cdr3_nt: TGTGCCAGCCTTACTCTGGACAGGGGCACCTCTGAAGCTTTCTTT
d_call: .; v_call: TRBV5-5; j_call: TRBJ1-6; clone_size: once; cdr3_aa: CASSLSTVPYNSPLHF; cdr3_nt: TGTGCCAGCAGCTTGTCCACAGTCCCCTATAATTCACCCCTCCACTTT
d_call: TRBD1; v_call: TRBV2; j_call: TRBJ1-3; clone_size: .; cdr3_aa: CASSIGTASGNTIYF; cdr3_nt: TGTGCCAGCAGTATTGGGACAGCCTCTGGAAACACCATATATTTT
d_call: TRBD1; v_call: TRBV6-1; j_call: TRBJ1-1; clone_size: once; cdr3_aa: CASSENLQGAFDTEAFF; cdr3_nt: TGTGCCAGCAGTGAGAACCTACAGGGGGCATTTGATACTGAAGCTTTCTTT
d_call: .; v_call: TRBV4-3; j_call: TRBJ2-2; clone_size: .; cdr3_aa: CASSQSRNTGELFF; cdr3_nt: TGCGCCAGCAGCCAGAGCCGGAACACCGGGGAGCTGTTTTTT
d_call: TRBD1; v_call: TRBV28; j_call: TRBJ1-1; clone_size: .; cdr3_aa: CASSVTGSGTGF; cdr3_nt: TGTGCCAGCAGTGTGACAGGGTCCGGGACGGGCTTT